The 26 T cell receptor beta chains listed next were all sequenced from one sample in a study of regulatory T cells in long-lasting Graves disease. Sample time point: persistent/refractory GD, antithyroid drugs over 5 years with positive TRAb. The TCR library was made from RNA extracted from PBMCs. Investigators prepared the TCR beta libraries by applying iRepertoire HTBI primers and Arm-PCR of CDR3 regions. MiXCR was run by TCRdb on the multiplex PCR reads, yielding one entry per CDR3 protein. The data contain 350,000 to 450,000 distinct CDR3 sequences, around 23% of them singletons. The specimen comprised peripheral blood mononuclear cells (PBMCs), sampled when the disease was refractory, from a patient treated with antithyroid drugs. The receptors derive from a woman in her forties with Graves disease.

This clonotype was observed many times. J is TRBJ1-2 and V is TRBV24-1; possible D gene TRBD1, 5 bases. This CDR3 is built from 13 residues. CDR1 and CDR2 from the germline V gene are KGHDR and SFDVKD. Trimming took 9 bases from V and 2 from J, leaving 12 bases between them. The CDR3 is CATGDGSNYGYTF. DNA for the CDR3: TGTGCCACCGGGGACGGGTCGAACTATGGCTACACCTTC.

This clonotype was counted ten times or more. V usage is TRBV11-3 and J usage is TRBJ2-5; D ambiguous. From germline, CDR1 is SGHNT and CDR2 YENEEA. The V end was cut by 3 bases, the J end by 2 bases, with 19 bases between. The length of the CDR3 is 17 residues. The CDR3: CASSLGQGRGLQETQYF. In DNA form, the CDR3 reads TGTGCCAGCAGCTTGGGTCAAGGACGAGGCCTGCAAGAGACCCAGTACTTC.

V gene TRBV24-1 combines with J gene TRBJ2-7, with 10 bases lining up with TRBD1. The CDR3 length is 18 residues. J was trimmed by 5 bases and V by 1 base; bases with no gene match: 13. The germline V gene has CDR1 KGHDR and CDR2 SFDVKD. The CDR3 reads CATSDFGRRDRGYDEQYF. DNA of the CDR3: TGTGCCACCAGTGATTTTGGTAGGAGGGACAGGGGATATGACGAGCAGTACTTC.

This clonotype showed up many times. The chain joins TRBV20-1 to TRBJ1-6; 7 bases map to TRBD1. This CDR3 is 14 amino acids long. The ends lost 0 bases at V and 8 bases at J; junction bases unmatched: 4. The germline V gene encodes CDR1 DFQATT and CDR2 SNEGSKA (reference sequence). The CDR3 protein is CSAREWDRDSPLHF. In DNA form, the CDR3 reads TGCAGTGCTAGAGAGTGGGACAGAGATTCACCCCTCCACTTT.

This clonotype showed up many times. This sequence joins TRBV28 and TRBJ1-2; tentatively, D is TRBD1 (6 bases). The germline CDR1 and CDR2 sequences are MDHEN and SYDVKM. V lost 3 bases and J lost 3, with 17 bases in between. The CDR3 runs 16 residues. CDR3 in amino acids: CASSFRGGPGDYGYTF. CDR3 DNA: TGTGCCAGCAGTTTTCGGGGGGGGCCGGGGGACTATGGCTACACCTTC.

This clonotype was recorded many times. The V and J genes are TRBV11-2 and TRBJ2-7; 13 bases line up with TRBD2. Germline V lookup: CDR1 SGHAT, CDR2 FQNNGV. The CDR3 contains 15 residues. With V trimmed by 5 bases and J by 6 bases, 7 bases remained unmatched. CDR3 sequence (DNA): TGTGCCAGCAGCCTCGGGACTAGCGGGAATCTCGAGCAGTACTTC. Translating gives CASSLGTSGNLEQYF.

The table lists this clonotype with many counts. The V gene is TRBV12-3 or TRBV12-4, the J gene TRBJ2-7; 10 bases fit TRBD1. This CDR3 spans 15 amino acids. The ends lost 6 bases at V and 2 bases at J; junction bases unmatched: 7. The CDR3 loop is CASSPGQGDPYEQYF. The CDR3 DNA reads as TGTGCCAGCAGCCCTGGACAGGGGGACCCCTACGAGCAGTACTTC.

The table lists this clonotype with many counts. The V call is TRBV28, the J call TRBJ1-5, with D possibly being TRBD1 (6 bases). This CDR3 spans 13 amino acids. The V gene lost 6 bases and the J gene lost 6 bases, with 12 bases spanning the gap. Germline V gives CDR1 MDHEN, CDR2 SYDVKM. CDR3 in DNA: TGTGCCAGCAGACAAACAGGGACTCAGCCCCAGCATTTT. Translation: CASRQTGTQPQHF.

This clonotype was seen only a few times. The chain links TRBV20-1 to TRBJ2-7; D perhaps matches TRBD2 (5 bases). V was trimmed by 6 bases and J by 2 bases, leaving 8 bases between them. Germline CDR1 is DFQATT and CDR2 is SNEGSKA (reference sequence). The CDR3 has 11 residues. CDR3 loop: CSATGTYEQYF. DNA of the CDR3: TGCAGTGCCACGGGGACCTACGAGCAGTACTTC.

This clonotype was observed a handful of times. The J gene is TRBJ1-5, the V gene TRBV6-1; 7 bases are shared with TRBD1. Per germline, CDR1 MNHNS and CDR2 SASEGT. The length of the CDR3 is 14 residues. The V and J ends lost 6 bases and 3 bases, in that order; junction bases with no gene match: 5. The chain's CDR3 is CASSSEGANQPQHF. CDR3 nucleotides: TGTGCCAGCAGCTCCGAGGGGGCCAATCAGCCCCAGCATTTT.

The sample holds many counts of this clonotype. The chain joins TRBV20-1 to TRBJ1-1; D unresolved. V lost 3 bases and J lost 0, with 11 bases in between. Germline V lookup: CDR1 DFQATT, CDR2 SNEGSKA (reference sequence). This CDR3 has 14 amino acids. The CDR3 DNA is TGCAGTGCTAGGTCACCGGCCTTGAACACTGAAGCTTTCTTT. Translation: CSARSPALNTEAFF.

The sample holds many counts of this clonotype. The junction does not match germline at one end; this may be a read error. The CDR3 spells CASSPDRTTYEQYF. DNA of the CDR3: TGTGCCAGCAGCCCGGACAGAACTACCTACGAGCAGTACTTC. This chain connects TRBV5-1 to TRBJ2-7, with D possibly being TRBD1 (6 bases). Germline V lookup: CDR1 SGHRS, CDR2 YFSETQ. CDR3 size: 14 residues.

The V gene is TRBV12-3 or TRBV12-4, the J gene TRBJ2-5; TRBD1 might be the D (6 bases). V was trimmed by 6 bases and J by 1 base, leaving 15 bases between them. This CDR3 contains 15 residues. The CDR3 protein is CASSQGQNTQETQYF. The CDR3 DNA follows: TGTGCCAGCAGCCAAGGACAGAATACCCAAGAGACCCAGTACTTC.

This clonotype was detected many times. The chain couples TRBV20-1 to TRBJ2-7; tentative D call: TRBD1 (6 bases). The germline V gene has CDR1 DFQATT and CDR2 SNEGSKA (reference sequence). Deletions cut 3 bases from V and 3 bases from J, with 15 bases between. CDR3 length equals 14 residues. The CDR3 nucleotides are TGCAGTGCTAGCGACCTCAGGGACAACTACGAGCAGTACTTC. The encoded protein is CSASDLRDNYEQYF.

This clonotype was recorded at least ten times. The genes are TRBV27 and TRBJ1-5; D call uncertain. The CDR3 contains 13 residues. Trimming cost V 3 bases and J 7 bases, with 10 bases left between them. Germline V gene sequence: CDR1 MNHEY, CDR2 SMNVEV (reference sequence). Here the CDR3 DNA reads TGTGCCAGCAGTTTCACGGTGGGACAGCCCCAGCATTTT. The encoded protein is CASSFTVGQPQHF.

On this clonotype itself: A much larger clone differs by one base, so this may be a read error. This rearrangement joins TRBV7-2 to TRBJ2-7, with unresolved D. Germline-derived CDR1 and CDR2 are SGHTA and FQGNSA. Trimming removed 0 bases at V and 2 bases at J, with 5 bases between. This CDR3 contains 13 residues. This CDR3 reads CASSLAYTYEQYF. CDR3 sequence (DNA): TGTGCCAGCAGCTTAGCGTACACCTACGAGCAGTACTTC.

This clonotype has at least ten counts. The CDR3 region is CASSYSKLAGGYEQYF. The CDR3 DNA reads as TGTGCCAGCAGTTACTCGAAGCTAGCGGGAGGGTACGAGCAGTACTTC. J is TRBJ2-7 and V is TRBV6-5; 12 bases fit TRBD2. V dropped 0 bases and J dropped 4; count of bases not matched to a gene: 4. The CDR3 has 16 residues. Looked up from germline, CDR1 is MNHEY and CDR2 is SVGAGI.

The J gene is TRBJ1-1, the V gene TRBV12-5, with D perhaps matching TRBD1 (6 bases). This CDR3 is 15 amino acids long. CDR1 LGHNT and CDR2 FRNRAP come from the germline V gene. The V gene lost 4 bases and the J gene lost 5 bases, with 17 bases spanning the gap. The CDR3 sequence: CASGYSKGGATEAFF. DNA for the CDR3: TGTGCTAGTGGTTACTCCAAGGGGGGTGCTACTGAAGCTTTCTTT.

This clonotype was detected many times. V is TRBV27 and J is TRBJ1-1; no clear D gene. The CDR3 runs 14 residues. The germline V and J ends were trimmed by 5 bases and 6 bases, with 16 bases remaining between them. Germline CDR1 MNHEY, CDR2 SMNVEV (reference sequence). CDR3 loop: CASSPFGSASEAFF. The CDR3 DNA follows: TGTGCCAGCAGTCCGTTCGGGTCCGCTTCTGAAGCTTTCTTT.

Concerning this clonotype: This likely stems from a read error, as it lies one base from a far larger clone. This chain joins TRBV12-3 or TRBV12-4 and TRBJ2-5; TRBD1 agrees at 7 bases. The J call may be incorrect, as the DNA end agrees better with TRBJ2-1. The CDR3 spans 17 residues. The CDR3 reads CASSYWTLNRGGNKQFF. The DNA of the CDR3 is TGTGCCAGCAGCTATTGGACGCTGAACAGGGGTGGCAATAAGCAGTTCTTC.

This clonotype has a count of ten or more. The rearrangement links TRBV15 to TRBJ2-7; maybe TRBD2 (6 bases). The V end lost 2 bases, the J end lost 5 bases, and 16 bases lay between the germline ends. This CDR3 is built from 15 residues. Germline V gene sequence: CDR1 LNHNV, CDR2 YYDKDF (reference sequence). CDR3 nucleotides: TGTGCCACCAGCAGATCAGGACTGGGGGAGGACGAGCAGTACTTC. This gives the protein CATSRSGLGEDEQYF.

There are many counts of this clonotype. This chain links TRBV28 with TRBJ1-2; tentative D call: TRBD1 (6 bases). CDR3 size: 14 residues. CDR1 is MDHEN, CDR2 SYDVKM, per germline. Trimming left V 5 bases short and J 0 bases short, with 10 bases between. CDR3 in amino acids: CASSRQEPNYGYTF. For the CDR3, the DNA is TGTGCCAGCAGTCGACAGGAGCCTAACTATGGCTACACCTTC.

The chain employs TRBV5-5 and TRBJ2-5, with a tentative D call TRBD2 (5 bases). The CDR3 is made up of 14 amino acids. Trimming stripped 3 bases from V and 4 bases from J, with 13 bases between. Germline V gene data show CDR1 as SGHKS and CDR2 as YYEKEE (reference sequence). CDR3 residues: CASSSPGVAETQYF. As DNA, the CDR3 is TGTGCCAGCAGCTCCCCCGGGGTAGCAGAGACCCAGTACTTC.

In its sample, this clonotype was seen many times. J is TRBJ2-7 and V is TRBV7-9; maybe TRBD1 (6 bases). This CDR3 is 13 amino acids long. From germline, CDR1 is SEHNR and CDR2 FQNEAQ (reference sequence). Trimming pared 4 bases from V and 5 bases from J, leaving 12 bases between. CDR3 nucleotide sequence: TGTGCCAGCAGCTCCCAGGGGTTCCACGAGCAGTACTTC. Its translation: CASSSQGFHEQYF.

Worth noting for this clonotype: An end of the junction differs from the germline gene, which may be a read error. The chain combines TRBV7-7 with TRBJ1-6, with a tentative D call TRBD1 (5 bases). CDR1 and CDR2 from the germline V gene are SSHAT and FNYEAQ (reference sequence). This CDR3 region has 14 residues. This CDR3 is CASSLAGKDSPLHF. CDR3 sequence (DNA): TGTGCTAGCAGCTTAGCAGGGAAGGATTCACCCCTCCACTTT.

The DNA for the CDR3 is TGTGCCAGCAGTGTATTAGCGGTTTACCAAGAGACCCAGTACTTC. Translating it yields CASSVLAVYQETQYF. V usage is TRBV5-4 and J usage is TRBJ2-5; possibly TRBD2 for D (6 bases). From germline, CDR1 is SGHNT and CDR2 YYREEE (reference sequence). V lost 5 bases to trimming and J lost 0 bases, with 14 bases between them. The CDR3 length is 15 residues.